Below are 3 T cell receptor beta chains sequenced from a single sample in a study of vaccination and CD4 T cells after COVID-19. TCRdb re-called the PCR reads with MiXCR, one entry per CDR3 protein. The data hold tens of thousands of distinct CDR3 sequences, with about three fifths observed a single time. The starting material was CD4+ T cells from blood, obtained before SARS-CoV-2 vaccination. These receptors were taken from a human donor who had recovered from COVID-19.

The chain couples TRBV30 to TRBJ2-5; no clear D gene. CDR3 length equals 11 residues. Germline V CDR1 and CDR2: GTSNPN, SVGIG (reference sequence). Trimming removed 5 bases at V and 0 bases at J, with 4 bases between. The CDR3, as DNA: TGTGCCTGGGACCACCAAGAGACCCAGTACTTC. It yields the protein CAWDHQETQYF.

The chain recombines TRBV19 with TRBJ1-5; D remains unclear. V lost 2 bases and J lost 0, with 8 bases in between. Germline-derived CDR1 and CDR2 are LNHDA and SQIVND (reference sequence). CDR3 size: 15 residues. The CDR3 loop is CASSISSYSNQPQHF. The CDR3 region has the DNA TGTGCCAGTAGTATAAGCAGTTATAGCAATCAGCCCCAGCATTTT.

The V call is TRBV2, the J call TRBJ2-7, with TRBD2 matching 15 bases. This CDR3 is 19 amino acids long. The V segment lost 4 bases and the J segment 4 bases; nucleotides outside the gene matches: 14. Germline V gene sequence: CDR1 SNHLY, CDR2 FYNNEI. CDR3: CASSGPRGLAGGLKYEQYF. CDR3 nucleotides: TGTGCCAGCAGTGGACCAAGAGGACTAGCGGGAGGGCTAAAGTACGAGCAGTACTTC. Looking up the rest from reference TRBV2 and TRBJ2-7 gives the full variable domain: EPEVTQTPSHQVTQMGQEVILRCVPISNHLYFYWYRQILGQKVEFLVSFYNNEISEKSEIFDDQFSVERPDGSNFTLKIRSTKLEDSAMYFCASSGPRGLAGGLKYEQYFGPGTRLTVT.